This entry lists 2 T cell receptor beta chains sequenced from one sample in a study of blood T cell repertoires in COVID-19 (dated by TCRdb to the early 2020s). Libraries were made using the immunoSEQ multiplex PCR assay. Sourced from immuneACCESS, this table was stored by TCRdb with only in-frame sequences that have V and J called. A share of the clones is absent; for the studies checked, an unresolved V gene accounts for under half, and the remainder has no known explanation. The sample yields fewer than 200,000 clones; around four fifths were counted once. The leading ten clones occupy about 3% of the sample. The sequencing sample was made of peripheral blood. The receptor set was obtained from a man aged 65-85 years with acute or convalescent COVID-19.

Here the CDR3 reads CASRLDSTGAYGYTF. The CDR3 nucleotides read TGTGCCAGCAGGCTCGACAGCACCGGCGCCTATGGCTACACCTTC. The rearrangement links TRBV6-5 to TRBJ1-2; tentative D call: TRBD1 (5 bases). This CDR3 has 15 amino acids. V lost 6 bases to trimming and J lost 4 bases, with 18 bases between them. Germline values: CDR1 MNHEY, CDR2 SVGAGI.

This chain connects TRBV27 to TRBJ2-1, with a tentative D call TRBD2 (6 bases). V lost 5 bases and J 9 bases, leaving 32 bases between the germline ends. The CDR3 runs 19 residues. Germline loops: CDR1 MNHEY, CDR2 SMNVEV (reference sequence). The CDR3, as DNA: TGTGCCAGCAGTCCACGCTCACTACTAGCTCGGTCGGGCGGAGGTGAGCAGTTCTTC. Amino acids: CASSPRSLLARSGGGEQFF.